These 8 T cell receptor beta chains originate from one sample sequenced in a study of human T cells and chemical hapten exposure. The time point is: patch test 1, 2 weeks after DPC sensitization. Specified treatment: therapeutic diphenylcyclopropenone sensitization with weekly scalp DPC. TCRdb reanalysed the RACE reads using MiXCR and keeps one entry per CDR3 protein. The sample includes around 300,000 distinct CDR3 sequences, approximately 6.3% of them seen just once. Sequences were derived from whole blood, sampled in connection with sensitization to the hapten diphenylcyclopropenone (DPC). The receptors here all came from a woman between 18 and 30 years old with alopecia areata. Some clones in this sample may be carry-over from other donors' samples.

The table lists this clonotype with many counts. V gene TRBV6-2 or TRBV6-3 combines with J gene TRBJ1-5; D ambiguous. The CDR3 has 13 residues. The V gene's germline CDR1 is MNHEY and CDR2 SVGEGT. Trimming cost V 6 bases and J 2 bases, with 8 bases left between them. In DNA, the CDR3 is TGTGCCAGCAGAGGACGAGGCAATCAGCCCCAGCATTTT. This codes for CASRGRGNQPQHF.

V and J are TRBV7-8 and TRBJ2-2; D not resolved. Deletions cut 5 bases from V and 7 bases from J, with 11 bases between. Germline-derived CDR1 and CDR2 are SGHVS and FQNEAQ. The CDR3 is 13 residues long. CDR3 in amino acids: CASSPPLGGELFF. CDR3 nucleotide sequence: TGTGCCAGCAGCCCCCCATTGGGCGGGGAGCTGTTTTTT.

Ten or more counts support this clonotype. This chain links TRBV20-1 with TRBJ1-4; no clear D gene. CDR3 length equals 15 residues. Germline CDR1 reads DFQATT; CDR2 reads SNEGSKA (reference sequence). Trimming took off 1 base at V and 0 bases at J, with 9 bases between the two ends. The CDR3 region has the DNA TGCAGTGCTAGAGTGCACAGTGCAACTAATGAAAAACTGTTTTTT. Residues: CSARVHSATNEKLFF.

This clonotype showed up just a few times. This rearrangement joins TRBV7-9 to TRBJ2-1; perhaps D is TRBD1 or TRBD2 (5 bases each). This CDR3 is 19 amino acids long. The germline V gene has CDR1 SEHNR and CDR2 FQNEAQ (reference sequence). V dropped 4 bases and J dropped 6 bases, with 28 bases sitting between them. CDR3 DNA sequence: TGTGCCAGCAGCTCCCCTTCGGGCAAGAGCTCTGCTGGGGGCAATGAGCAGTTCTTC. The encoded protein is CASSSPSGKSSAGGNEQFF. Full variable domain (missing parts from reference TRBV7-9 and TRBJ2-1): DTGVSQNPRHKITKRGQNVTFRCDPISEHNRLYWYRQTLGQGPEFLTYFQNEAQLEKSRLLSDRFSAERPKGSFSTLEIQRTEQGDSAMYLCASSSPSGKSSAGGNEQFFGPGTRLTVL.

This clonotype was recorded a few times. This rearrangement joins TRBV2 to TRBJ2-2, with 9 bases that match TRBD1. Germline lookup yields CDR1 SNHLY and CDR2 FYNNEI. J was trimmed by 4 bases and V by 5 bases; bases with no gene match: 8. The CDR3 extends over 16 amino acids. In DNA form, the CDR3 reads TGTGCCAGCAGTCAAAACAGGGGGCGCATCACCGGGGAGCTGTTTTTT. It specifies CASSQNRGRITGELFF.

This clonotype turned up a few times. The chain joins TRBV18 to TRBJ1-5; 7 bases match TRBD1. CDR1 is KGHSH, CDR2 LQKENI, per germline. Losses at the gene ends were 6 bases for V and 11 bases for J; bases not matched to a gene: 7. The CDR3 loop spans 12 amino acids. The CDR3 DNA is TGTGCCAGCTCGGGAACAGGGGTGACCCAGCATTTT. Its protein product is CASSGTGVTQHF.

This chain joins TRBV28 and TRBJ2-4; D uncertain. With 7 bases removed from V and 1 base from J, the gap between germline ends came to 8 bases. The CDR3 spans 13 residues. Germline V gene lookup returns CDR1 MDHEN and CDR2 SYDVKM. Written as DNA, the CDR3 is TGTGCCAGCAATGCGGTCGCCAAAAACATTCAGTACTTC. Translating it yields CASNAVAKNIQYF.

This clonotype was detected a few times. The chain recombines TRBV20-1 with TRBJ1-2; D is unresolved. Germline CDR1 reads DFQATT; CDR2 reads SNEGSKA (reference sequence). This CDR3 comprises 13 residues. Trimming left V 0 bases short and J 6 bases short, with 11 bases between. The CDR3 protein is CSARDMAGNGYTF. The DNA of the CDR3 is TGCAGTGCTAGAGATATGGCGGGTAATGGCTACACCTTC.